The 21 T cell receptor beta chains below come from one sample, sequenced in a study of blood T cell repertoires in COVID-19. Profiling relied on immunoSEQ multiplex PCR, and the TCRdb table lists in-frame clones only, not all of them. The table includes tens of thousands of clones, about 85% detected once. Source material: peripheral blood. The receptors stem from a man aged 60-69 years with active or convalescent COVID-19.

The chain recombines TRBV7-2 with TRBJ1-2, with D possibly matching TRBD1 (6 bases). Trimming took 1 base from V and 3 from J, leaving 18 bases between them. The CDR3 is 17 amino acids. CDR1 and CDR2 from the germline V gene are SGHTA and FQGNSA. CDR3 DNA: TGTGCCAGCAGCTTAGTTGCACACAGGGCAGGGGACTATGGCTACACCTTC. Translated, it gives CASSLVAHRAGDYGYTF.

CDR3 sequence: CASSENGYNSPLHF. The CDR3 DNA reads as TGTGCCAGCAGTGAAAACGGTTATAATTCACCCCTCCACTTT. The chain couples TRBV2 to TRBJ1-6, with unresolved D. This CDR3 has 14 residues. Trimming took off 2 bases at V and 4 bases at J, with 6 bases between the two ends. Germline V gene lookup returns CDR1 SNHLY and CDR2 FYNNEI.

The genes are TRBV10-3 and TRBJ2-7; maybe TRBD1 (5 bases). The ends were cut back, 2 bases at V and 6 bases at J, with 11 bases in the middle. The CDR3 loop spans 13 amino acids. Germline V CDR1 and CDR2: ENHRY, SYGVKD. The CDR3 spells CAISETQGGEQYF. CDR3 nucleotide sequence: TGTGCCATCAGTGAGACCCAGGGTGGCGAGCAGTACTTC.

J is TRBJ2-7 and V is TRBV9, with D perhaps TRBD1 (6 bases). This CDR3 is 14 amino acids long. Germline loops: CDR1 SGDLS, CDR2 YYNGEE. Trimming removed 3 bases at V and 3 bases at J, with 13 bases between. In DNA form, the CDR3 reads TGTGCCAGCAGCGAGGGTGGGACAATCTACGAGCAGTACTTC. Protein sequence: CASSEGGTIYEQYF.

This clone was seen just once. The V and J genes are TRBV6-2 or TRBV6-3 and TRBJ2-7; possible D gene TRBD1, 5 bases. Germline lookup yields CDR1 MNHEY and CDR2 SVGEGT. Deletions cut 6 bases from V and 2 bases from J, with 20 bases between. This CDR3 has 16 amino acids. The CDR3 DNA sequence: TGTGCCAGCAGCCGAAGCACAGGAAATCCCGCCTACGAGCAGTACTTC. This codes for CASSRSTGNPAYEQYF.

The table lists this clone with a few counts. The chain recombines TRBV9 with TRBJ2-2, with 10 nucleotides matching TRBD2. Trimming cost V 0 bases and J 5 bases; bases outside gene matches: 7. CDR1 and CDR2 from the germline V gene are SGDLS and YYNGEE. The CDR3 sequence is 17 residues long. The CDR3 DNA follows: TGTGCCAGCAGCGTAGCCCGGCTAGCGGGGGCTACCGGGGAGCTGTTTTTT. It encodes CASSVARLAGATGELFF.

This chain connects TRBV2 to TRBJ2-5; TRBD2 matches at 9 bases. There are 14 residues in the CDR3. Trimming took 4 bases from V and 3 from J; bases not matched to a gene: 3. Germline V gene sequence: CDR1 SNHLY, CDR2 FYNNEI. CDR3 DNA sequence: TGTGCCAGCAGTGGAAGACTAGCGGAAGAGACCCAGTACTTC. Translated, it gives CASSGRLAEETQYF.

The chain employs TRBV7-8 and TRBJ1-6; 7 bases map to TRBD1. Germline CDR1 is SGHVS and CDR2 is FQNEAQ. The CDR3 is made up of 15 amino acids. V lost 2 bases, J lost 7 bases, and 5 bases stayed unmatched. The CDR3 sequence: CASSLTGRGNSPLHF. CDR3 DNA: TGTGCCAGCAGCTTAACCGGCAGGGGGAATTCACCCCTCCACTTT.

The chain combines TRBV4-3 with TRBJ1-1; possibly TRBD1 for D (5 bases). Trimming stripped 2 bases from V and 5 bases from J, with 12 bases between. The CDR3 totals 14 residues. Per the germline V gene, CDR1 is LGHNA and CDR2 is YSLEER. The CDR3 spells CASSQNKGWTEAFF. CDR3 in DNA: TGCGCCAGCAGCCAAAATAAGGGGTGGACTGAAGCTTTCTTT.

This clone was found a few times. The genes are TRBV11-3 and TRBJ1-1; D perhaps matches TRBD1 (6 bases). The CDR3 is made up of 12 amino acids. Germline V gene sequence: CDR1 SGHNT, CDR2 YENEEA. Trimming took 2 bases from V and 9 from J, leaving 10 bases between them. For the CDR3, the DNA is TGTGCCAGCAGCTTAAGGGGGTCACAAGCTTTCTTT. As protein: CASSLRGSQAFF.

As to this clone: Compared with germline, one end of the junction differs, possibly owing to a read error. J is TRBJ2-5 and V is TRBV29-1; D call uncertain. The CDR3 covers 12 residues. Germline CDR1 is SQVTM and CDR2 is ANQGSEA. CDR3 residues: CSVEGIEETQYF. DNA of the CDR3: TGCAGCGTAGAAGGAATAGAGGAGACCCAGTACTTC. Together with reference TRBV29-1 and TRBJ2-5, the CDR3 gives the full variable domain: SAVISQKPSRDICQRGTSLTIQCQVDSQVTMMFWYRQQPGQSLTLIATANQGSEATYESGFVIDKFPISRPNLTFSTLTVSNMSPEDSSIYLCSVEGIEETQYFGPGTRLLVL.

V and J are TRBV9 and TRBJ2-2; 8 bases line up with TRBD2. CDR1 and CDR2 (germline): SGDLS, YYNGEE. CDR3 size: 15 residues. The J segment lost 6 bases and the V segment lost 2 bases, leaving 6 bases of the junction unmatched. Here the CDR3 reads CASSVSGTRAGELFF. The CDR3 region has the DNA TGTGCCAGCAGCGTCTCCGGGACTAGGGCCGGGGAGCTGTTTTTT. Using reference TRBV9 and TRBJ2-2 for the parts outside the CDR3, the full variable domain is DSGVTQTPKHLITATGQRVTLRCSPRSGDLSVYWYQQSLDQGLQFLIQYYNGEERAKGNILERFSAQQFPDLHSELNLSSLELGDSALYFCASSVSGTRAGELFFGEGSRLTVL.

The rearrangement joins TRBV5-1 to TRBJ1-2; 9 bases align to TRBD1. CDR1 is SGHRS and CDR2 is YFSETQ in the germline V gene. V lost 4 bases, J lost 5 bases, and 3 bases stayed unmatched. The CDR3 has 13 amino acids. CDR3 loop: CASSRGQGYGYTF. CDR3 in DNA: TGCGCCAGCAGCCGCGGACAGGGGTATGGCTACACCTTC.

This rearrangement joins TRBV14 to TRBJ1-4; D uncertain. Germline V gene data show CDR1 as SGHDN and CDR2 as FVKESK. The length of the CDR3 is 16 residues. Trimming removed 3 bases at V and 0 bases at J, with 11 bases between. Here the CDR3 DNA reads TGTGCCAGCAGCCAGGGCTGGCGCCCAACTAATGAAAAACTGTTTTTT. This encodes CASSQGWRPTNEKLFF.

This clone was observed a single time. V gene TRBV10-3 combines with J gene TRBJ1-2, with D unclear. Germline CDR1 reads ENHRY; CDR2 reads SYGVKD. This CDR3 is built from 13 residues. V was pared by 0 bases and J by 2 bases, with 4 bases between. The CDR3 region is CAISESENYGYTF. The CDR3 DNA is TGTGCCATCAGTGAGTCAGAGAACTATGGCTACACCTTC.

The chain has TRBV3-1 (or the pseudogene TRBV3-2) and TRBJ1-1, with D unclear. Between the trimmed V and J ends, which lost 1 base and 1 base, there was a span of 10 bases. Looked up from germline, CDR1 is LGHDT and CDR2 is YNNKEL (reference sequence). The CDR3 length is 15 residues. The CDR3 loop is CASSQGGRSNTEAFF. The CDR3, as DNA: TGTGCCAGCAGCCAAGGTGGCAGGTCGAACACTGAAGCTTTCTTT.

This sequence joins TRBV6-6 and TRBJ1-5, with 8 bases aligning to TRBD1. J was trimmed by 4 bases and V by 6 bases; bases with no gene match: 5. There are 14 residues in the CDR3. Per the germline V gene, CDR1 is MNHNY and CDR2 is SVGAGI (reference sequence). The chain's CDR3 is CASRNRQGNQPQHF. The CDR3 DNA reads TGTGCCAGCAGAAACAGACAGGGGAATCAGCCCCAGCATTTT.

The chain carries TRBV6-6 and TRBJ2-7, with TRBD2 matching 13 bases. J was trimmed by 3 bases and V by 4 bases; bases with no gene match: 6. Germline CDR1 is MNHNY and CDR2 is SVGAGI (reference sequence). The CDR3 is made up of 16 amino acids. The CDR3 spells CASSLPGLAGIYEQYF. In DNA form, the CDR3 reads TGTGCCAGCAGTTTGCCGGGACTAGCGGGGATCTACGAGCAGTACTTC.

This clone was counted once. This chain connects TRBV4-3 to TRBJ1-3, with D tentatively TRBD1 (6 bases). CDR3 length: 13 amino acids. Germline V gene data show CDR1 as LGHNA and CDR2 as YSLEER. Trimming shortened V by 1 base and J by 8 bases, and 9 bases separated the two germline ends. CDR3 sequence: CASSQAGGYTIYF. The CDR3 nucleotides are TGCGCCAGCAGCCAAGCTGGGGGCTACACCATATATTTT.

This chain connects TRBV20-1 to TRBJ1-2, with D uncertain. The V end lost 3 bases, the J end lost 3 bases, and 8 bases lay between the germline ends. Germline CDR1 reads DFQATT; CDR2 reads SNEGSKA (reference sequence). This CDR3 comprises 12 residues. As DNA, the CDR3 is TGCAGTGCTAGTTTGTCAGACTATGGCTACACCTTC. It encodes CSASLSDYGYTF.

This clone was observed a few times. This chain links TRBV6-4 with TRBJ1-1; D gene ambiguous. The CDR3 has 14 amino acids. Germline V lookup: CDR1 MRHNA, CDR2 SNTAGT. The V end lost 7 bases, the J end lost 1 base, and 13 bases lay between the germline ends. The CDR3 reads CASTTSPGNTEAFF. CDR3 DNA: TGTGCCAGCACCACTTCCCCAGGGAACACTGAAGCTTTCTTT.